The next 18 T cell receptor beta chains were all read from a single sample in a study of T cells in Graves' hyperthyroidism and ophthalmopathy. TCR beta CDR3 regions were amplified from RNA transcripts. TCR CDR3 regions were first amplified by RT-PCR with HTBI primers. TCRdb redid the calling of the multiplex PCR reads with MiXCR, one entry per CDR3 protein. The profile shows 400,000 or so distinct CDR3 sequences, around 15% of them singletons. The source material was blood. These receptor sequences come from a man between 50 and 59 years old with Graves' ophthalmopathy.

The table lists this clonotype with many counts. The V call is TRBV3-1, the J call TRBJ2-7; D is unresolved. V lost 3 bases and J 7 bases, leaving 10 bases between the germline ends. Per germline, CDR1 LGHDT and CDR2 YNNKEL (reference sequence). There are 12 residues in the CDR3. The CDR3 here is CASSQGPMEQYF. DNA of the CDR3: TGTGCCAGCAGCCAGGGCCCCATGGAGCAGTACTTC.

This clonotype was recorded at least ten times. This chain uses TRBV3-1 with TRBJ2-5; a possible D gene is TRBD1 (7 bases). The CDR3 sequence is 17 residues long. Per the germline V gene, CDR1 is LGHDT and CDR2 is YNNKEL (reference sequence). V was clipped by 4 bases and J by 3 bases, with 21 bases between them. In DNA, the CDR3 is TGTGCCAGCAGCCTACTGGAGGGGGCGCCTCTTGAAGAGACCCAGTACTTC. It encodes CASSLLEGAPLEETQYF.

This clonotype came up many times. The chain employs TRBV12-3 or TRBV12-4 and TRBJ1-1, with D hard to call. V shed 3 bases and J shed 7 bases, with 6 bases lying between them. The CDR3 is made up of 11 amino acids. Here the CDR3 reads CASSLVGEAFF. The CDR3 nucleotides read TGTGCCAGCAGTTTGGTCGGTGAAGCTTTCTTT.

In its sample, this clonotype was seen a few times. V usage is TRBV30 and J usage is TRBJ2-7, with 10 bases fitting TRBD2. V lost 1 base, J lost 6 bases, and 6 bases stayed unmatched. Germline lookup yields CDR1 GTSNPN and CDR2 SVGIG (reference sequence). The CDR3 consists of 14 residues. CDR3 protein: CAWSGLAGASEQYF. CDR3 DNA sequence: TGTGCCTGGAGTGGGCTAGCGGGAGCCTCCGAGCAGTACTTC.

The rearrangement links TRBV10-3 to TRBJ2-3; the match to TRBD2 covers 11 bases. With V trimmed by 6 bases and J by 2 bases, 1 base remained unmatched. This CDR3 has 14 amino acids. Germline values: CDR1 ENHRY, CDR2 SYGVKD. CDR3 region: CAIRTSGTTDTQYF. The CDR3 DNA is TGTGCCATCAGGACTAGCGGGACCACAGATACGCAGTATTTT.

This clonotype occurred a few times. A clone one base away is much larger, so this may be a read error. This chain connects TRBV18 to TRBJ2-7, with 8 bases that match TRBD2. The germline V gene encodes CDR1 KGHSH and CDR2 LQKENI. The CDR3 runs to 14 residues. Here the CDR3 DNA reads TGTGTCACCAGGAGCGCGGGAGGTAGGAACGAGCAGTACTTC. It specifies CVTRSAGGRNEQYF.

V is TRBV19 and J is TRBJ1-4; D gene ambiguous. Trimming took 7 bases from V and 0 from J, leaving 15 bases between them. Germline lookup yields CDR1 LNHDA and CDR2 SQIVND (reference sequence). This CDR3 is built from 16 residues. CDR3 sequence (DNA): TGTGCCAGTATCCTAACGGGGTTTGCAACTAATGAAAAACTGTTTTTT. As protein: CASILTGFATNEKLFF.

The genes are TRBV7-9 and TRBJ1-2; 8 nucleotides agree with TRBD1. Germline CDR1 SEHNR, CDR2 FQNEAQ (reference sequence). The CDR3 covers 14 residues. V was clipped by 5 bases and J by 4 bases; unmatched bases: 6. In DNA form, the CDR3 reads TGTGCCAGCAGCCCGACAGGGGAAGTCTATGGCTACACCTTC. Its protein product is CASSPTGEVYGYTF.

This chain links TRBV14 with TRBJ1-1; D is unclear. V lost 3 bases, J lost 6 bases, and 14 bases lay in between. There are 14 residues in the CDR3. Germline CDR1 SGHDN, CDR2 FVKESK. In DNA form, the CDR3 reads TGTGCCAGCAGCCATAATGGTGTGACCCCTGAAGCTTTCTTT. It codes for CASSHNGVTPEAFF.

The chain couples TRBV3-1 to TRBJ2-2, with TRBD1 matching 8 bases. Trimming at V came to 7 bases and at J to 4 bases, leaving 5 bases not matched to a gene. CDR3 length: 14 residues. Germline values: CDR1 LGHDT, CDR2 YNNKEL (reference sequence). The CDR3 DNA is TGTGCCAGCACCCAGGGGGCCGGCACCGGGGAGCTGTTTTTT. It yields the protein CASTQGAGTGELFF.

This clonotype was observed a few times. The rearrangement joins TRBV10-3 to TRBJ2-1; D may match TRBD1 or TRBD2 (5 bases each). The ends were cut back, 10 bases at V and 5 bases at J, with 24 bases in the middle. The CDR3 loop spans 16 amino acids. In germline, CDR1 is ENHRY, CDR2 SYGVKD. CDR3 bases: TGTGCCAGCCATTACAAATCAGGGACGGTAGACAATGAGCAGTTCTTC. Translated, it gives CASHYKSGTVDNEQFF.

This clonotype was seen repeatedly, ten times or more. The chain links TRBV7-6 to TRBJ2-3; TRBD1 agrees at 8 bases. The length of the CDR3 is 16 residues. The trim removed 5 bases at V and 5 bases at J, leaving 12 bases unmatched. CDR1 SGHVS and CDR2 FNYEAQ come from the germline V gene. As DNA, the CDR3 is TGTGCCAGCAGCCCTACTCCTCAGGGGGCTAGAGATACGCAGTATTTT. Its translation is CASSPTPQGARDTQYF.

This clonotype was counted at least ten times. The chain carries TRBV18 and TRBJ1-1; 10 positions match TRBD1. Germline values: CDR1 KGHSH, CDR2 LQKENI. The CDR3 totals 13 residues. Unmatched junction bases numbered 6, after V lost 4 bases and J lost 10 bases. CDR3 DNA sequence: TGTGCCAGCTCACTAGGGACAGGGGAATTAGCTTTCTTT. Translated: CASSLGTGELAFF.

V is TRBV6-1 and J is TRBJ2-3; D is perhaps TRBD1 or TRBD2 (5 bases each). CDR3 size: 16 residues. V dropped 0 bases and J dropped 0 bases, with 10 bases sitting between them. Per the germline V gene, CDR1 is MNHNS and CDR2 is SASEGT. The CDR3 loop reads CASSEAHGGSTDTQYF. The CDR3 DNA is TGTGCCAGCAGTGAAGCGCATGGGGGTAGCACAGATACGCAGTATTTT.

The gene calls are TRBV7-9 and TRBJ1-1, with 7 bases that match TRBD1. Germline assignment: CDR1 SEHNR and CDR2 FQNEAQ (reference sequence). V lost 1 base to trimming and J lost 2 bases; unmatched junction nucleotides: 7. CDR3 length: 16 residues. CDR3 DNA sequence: TGTGCCAGCAGCTTAGGACACAGGGGAATAAACACTGAAGCTTTCTTT. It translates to CASSLGHRGINTEAFF.

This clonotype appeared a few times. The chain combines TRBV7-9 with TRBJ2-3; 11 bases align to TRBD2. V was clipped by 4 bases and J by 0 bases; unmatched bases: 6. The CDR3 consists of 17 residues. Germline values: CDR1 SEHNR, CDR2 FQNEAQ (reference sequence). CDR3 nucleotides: TGTGCCAGCAGCTCGCCGACTAGCGGGATAAGCACAGATACGCAGTATTTT. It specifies CASSSPTSGISTDTQYF.

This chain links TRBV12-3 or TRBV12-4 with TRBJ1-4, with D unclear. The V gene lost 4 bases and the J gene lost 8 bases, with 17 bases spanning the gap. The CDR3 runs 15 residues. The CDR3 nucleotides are TGTGCCAGCAGTTCCGAATCGGCTTTTCGCGAAAAACTGTTTTTT. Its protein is CASSSESAFREKLFF.

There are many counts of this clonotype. The CDR3 is CASSQDVSVFF. The CDR3 DNA follows: TGTGCCAGCAGCCAAGATGTCTCGGTGTTCTTC. The chain joins TRBV3-1 to TRBJ2-1; D is unresolved. The CDR3 runs to 11 residues. Deletions cut 0 bases from V and 15 bases from J, with 9 bases between. CDR1 is LGHDT and CDR2 is YNNKEL in the germline V gene (reference sequence).